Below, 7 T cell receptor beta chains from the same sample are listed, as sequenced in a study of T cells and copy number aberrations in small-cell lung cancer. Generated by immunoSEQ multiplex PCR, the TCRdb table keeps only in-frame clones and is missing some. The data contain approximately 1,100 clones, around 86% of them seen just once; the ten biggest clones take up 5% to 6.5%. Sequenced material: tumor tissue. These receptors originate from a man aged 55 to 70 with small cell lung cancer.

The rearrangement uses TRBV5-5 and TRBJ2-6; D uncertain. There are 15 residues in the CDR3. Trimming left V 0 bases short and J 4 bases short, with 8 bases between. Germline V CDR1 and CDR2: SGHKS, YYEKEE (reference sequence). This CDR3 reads CASSLEWWGANVLTF. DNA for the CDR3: TGTGCCAGCAGCTTGGAATGGTGGGGGGCCAACGTCCTGACTTTC.

In DNA form, the CDR3 reads TGCGCCAGCAGCTTAGGGGGGGCAGATACGCAGTATTTT. Protein product: CASSLGGADTQYF. The chain couples TRBV5-1 to TRBJ2-3; D might be TRBD2 (7 bases). The CDR3 extends over 13 amino acids. Germline CDR1 and CDR2: SGHRS and YFSETQ. V was clipped by 2 bases and J by 4 bases, with 8 bases between them.

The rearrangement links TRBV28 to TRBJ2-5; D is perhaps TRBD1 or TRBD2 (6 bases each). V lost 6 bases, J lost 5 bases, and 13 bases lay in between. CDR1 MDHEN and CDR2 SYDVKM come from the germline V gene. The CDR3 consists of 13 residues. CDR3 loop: CASRILGGETQYF. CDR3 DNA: TGTGCCAGCAGAATATTAGGGGGGGAGACCCAGTACTTC.

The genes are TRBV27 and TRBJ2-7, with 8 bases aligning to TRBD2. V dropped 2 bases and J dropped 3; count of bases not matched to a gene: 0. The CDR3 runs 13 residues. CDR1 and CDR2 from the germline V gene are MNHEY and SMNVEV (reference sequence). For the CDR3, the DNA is TGTGCCAGCAGTTTAACTAGCGGCTACGAGCAGTACTTC. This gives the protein CASSLTSGYEQYF.

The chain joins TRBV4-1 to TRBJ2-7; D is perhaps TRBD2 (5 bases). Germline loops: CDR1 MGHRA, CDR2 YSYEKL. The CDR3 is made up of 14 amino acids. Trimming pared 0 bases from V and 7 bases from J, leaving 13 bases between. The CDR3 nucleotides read TGCGCCAGCAGCCAAGATATCGGGGTTTGGGAGCAGTACTTC. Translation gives CASSQDIGVWEQYF.

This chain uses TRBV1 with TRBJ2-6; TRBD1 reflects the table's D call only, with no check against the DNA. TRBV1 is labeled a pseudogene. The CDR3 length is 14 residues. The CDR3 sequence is CTSRAQSRANVLTF. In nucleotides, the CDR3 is TGCACCAGCAGGGCACAAAGTCGGGCCAACGTCCTGACTTTC.

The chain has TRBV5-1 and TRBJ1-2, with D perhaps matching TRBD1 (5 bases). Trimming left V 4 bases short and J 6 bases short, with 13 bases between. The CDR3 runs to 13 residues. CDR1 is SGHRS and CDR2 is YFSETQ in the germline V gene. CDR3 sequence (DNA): TGCGCCAGCAGCCTCAGGGCGGAGGATGGCTACACCTTC. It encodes CASSLRAEDGYTF.